This T cell receptor beta chain came from a study of blood T cell repertoires in COVID-19. Study summary: Samples representing acute and convalescent COVID-19 were sourced from the United States, Italy and Spain. In each case, the material was cDNA or gDNA derived from T cells, B-cell-depleted T cells, or PBMCs.

V lost 5 bases and J lost 0, with 16 bases in between. This CDR3 has 16 amino acids. CDR1 is SEHNR and CDR2 is FQNEAQ in the germline V gene (reference sequence). Under the authors' procedure: Reference gene primers were amplified, and this amplification served to estimate nucleated cell counts. The data were produced by immunoSEQ multiplex PCR, yet TCRdb's version contains in-frame clones alone and is incomplete. V, J and clone size reflect that table, while D and trimming were determined from the DNA. The sample has about 330,000 clones, approximately 85% seen once. This clonotype was sampled from a human donor in a cohort sampled during active COVID-19. The sequenced material came from peripheral blood. The rearrangement links TRBV7-9 to TRBJ1-1, with D possibly being TRBD1 (6 bases). The CDR3 DNA sequence: TGTGCCAGCAGCCCCGGCCGTGGGGGCCTGAACACTGAAGCTTTCTTT. It is translated as CASSPGRGGLNTEAFF.